This T cell receptor beta chain was identified in a study of blood T cell repertoires in COVID-19. Study-level information: T cells, B-cell-depleted T cells, or PBMCs provided the cDNA or gDNA that served as material.

Trimming cost V 2 bases and J 8 bases; bases outside gene matches: 7. CDR1 is SNHLY, CDR2 FYNNEI, per germline. The CDR3 contains 14 residues. Profiled with immunoSEQ multiplex PCR; TCRdb holds only in-frame clones, not every one. The sample shows more than 150,000 clones, almost 90% of them seen only once. The origin of this receptor is a man aged 50 to 60 with acute or convalescent COVID-19. The rearrangement joins TRBV2 to TRBJ1-2; 8 bases are a match to TRBD1. The specimen was peripheral blood. The CDR3 coding sequence is TGTGCCAGCAGTGAACTCAGGGGGCAGAGGGGCTACACCTTC. This sequence encodes CASSELRGQRGYTF.